Here is one T cell receptor (beta chain) with its context. The antigen remains undetermined. Produced via immunoSEQ multiplex PCR; TCRdb's table is partial and in-frame only. The sample yields millions of clones, roughly 94% seen once. The data are from a study of shared clonotypes between healthy human individuals. Germline values: CDR1 SGHRS, CDR2 YFSETQ. The CDR3 runs to 15 residues. The V end lost 0 bases, the J end lost 3 bases, and 12 bases lay between the germline ends. Donation came from healthy HIV-negative adults that had no recent acute infections or vaccinations. Study observations and caveats: Though the depth was large, rarefaction showed that sorted-subset sequencing was incomplete. About 5% was the fraction of naive CD4 clonotypes found shared across four donors.

The chain recombines TRBV5-1 with TRBJ1-2; D might be TRBD1 (5 bases). Sequencing input: naive CD4+ T cells sorted from blood. Subset given: CD45RA+ positively selected. The TCR sequence derives from a man between 18 and 35 years old in good health. The CDR3 spells CASSLGNRDDYGYTF. The CDR3 DNA sequence: TGCGCCAGCAGCTTGGGCAACCGGGACGACTATGGCTACACCTTC. The complete variable domain, with remaining parts taken from reference TRBV5-1 and TRBJ1-2, reads KAGVTQTPRYLIKTRGQQVTLSCSPISGHRSVSWYQQTPGQGLQFLFEYFSETQRNKGNFPGRFSGRQFSNSRSEMNVSTLELGDSALYLCASSLGNRDDYGYTFGSGTRLTVV.